This TCR beta chain was recorded in a study of shared clonotypes between healthy human individuals (dated by TCRdb to the early 2020s). In the study overall: A couple of women and a few men aged 18 to 49 years were included in the cohort. For each donor, three plates each were used for CD4 naive and CD4 memory, two plates were used for CD8 naive, and one plate was used for CD8 memory. Leukapheresis yielded between about 0.94 and 8.9 billion PBMCs per donor. To estimate repertoire size and how much clonotype sharing occurs between individuals, the study deeply sequenced the blood TCR repertoires of several healthy adults. To increase sequencing depth and limit assay-specific biases, TCR repertoire library preparation and sequencing were carried out by different laboratories using diverse techniques.

Comments on this clone: Its antigen is unknown. Base qualities are not at hand, and no much larger clone is one base apart.

V and J are trimmed by 6 bases and 7 bases, and the gene matches miss 10 bases of the junction. Reading from cysteine to phenylalanine, the CDR3 counts 15 amino acids. The retained sequence is limited to the CDR3, 45 bases, with the frame set at the first base. For CDR1 and CDR2, the germline V gene lists SNHLY and FYNNEI. Healthy HIV-negative adults with no recently reported acute infections or vaccinations were included as donors. All donors were Caucasian adults living in Nashville, Tennessee, USA. CD4+ T cells were enriched through magnetic negative selection, after which naive cells were positively selected on CD45RA and the remaining negative fraction served as the memory subset. Blood was obtained by leukapheresis, after which PBMCs were separated by Ficoll-Histopaque density gradient centrifugation and cryopreserved in liquid nitrogen vapor phase. Analytical flow cytometry was used to check the purity and quantity of every magnetically sorted T cell population. Genomic DNA was isolated from each sorted fraction and quantified by UV absorbance on a Nanodrop 2000c.

TCR CDR3 regions were amplified from genomic DNA by multiplex PCR using the deep immunoSEQ assay. Genomic DNA extracted from each cell subset was distributed evenly over all wells of several immunoSEQ 96-well plates, and each plate served as one replicate. For sorted subsets, each replicate PCR was loaded with approximately 200 ng genomic DNA, equivalent to 30,000 or so T cell genomes. The purified libraries were quantified using a Qubit 3.0 fluorometer, sized with a Bioanalyzer 2100, and then quantified again using the KAPA Library Quantification kit. Every immunoSEQ 96-well plate was sequenced on a dedicated single-read 150-cycle Illumina NextSeq 550 flow cell. From the authors' description of their analysis: The immunoSEQ output contained only junctional sequences without quality scores, so filtering could not match that applied to full-length reads. Sequences were annotated with PyIR, a Python wrapper for IgBLAST v1.9, and V/J genes and CDR3 were assigned using IMGT germline references. Reads were filtered out if the reads had weak V/J assignments (E-value above 1e-6), no CDR3, stop codons, out-of-frame junctions, or ambiguous translated residues. A V3J clonotype was defined by an identical inferred V gene, J gene, and CDR3 amino acid sequence. To compute the percentage overlap between repertoires, the number of shared unique clonotypes was divided by the size of the smaller repertoire. Three approaches were used to assess repertoire richness: RTK rarefaction, the Chao1 estimator, and Recon v2.1 estimates of unobserved clonotypes. Generation probabilities for all TCRbeta clonotypes obtained by the gDNA method from a few donors were computed using OLGA. TCRdb's version of the immuneACCESS table is confined to in-frame rearrangements and falls short of the full clone set. An unresolved V gene accounts for under half of the shortfall where checked; the remainder is of unknown origin. Clonal size and the V and J genes are those of that table, whereas D and trimming came from the DNA. The sample table holds 2 million to 2.5 million clones, of which approximately 96% were seen once. The ten biggest clones cover more than 0.1% of the sample.

General findings and caveats noted by the study authors: Estimated clonotype richness was generally larger for naive than for memory subsets. Incomplete sequencing was indicated by rarefaction of sorted-subset datasets, despite the large sequencing depth. Across a handful of donors, approximately 4.9% of naive CD4, more than 3% of naive CD8, about 2.3% of memory CD4, and 0.3% to 0.45% of memory CD8 clonotypes were shared. Sampling was limited to blood, and TCR repertoires in tissue likely differ from TCR repertoires in blood. Based on pairwise subsampling, the degree of clonotype sharing among donors was expected to be affected by sequencing depth. Compared with non-shared clonotypes, the clonotypes found in all four sorted-subset donors had higher generation probabilities. Because the study included a small number of donors, the genetic and exposure-history diversity represented was limited.

The source material was naive CD4+ T cells sorted from blood. The cell subset or site label for this specimen denotes: CD45RA+ positively selected. The TCR originated in a man between 18 and 35 years old in good health. Recombination connected TRBV2 to TRBJ2-1, with 9 bases matching TRBD2. The encoded CDR3 is CASSLTGLAMNEQFF. In nucleotides, the sequence is TGTGCCAGCAGCTTGACGGGACTAGCTATGAATGAGCAGTTCTTC.